This T cell receptor (beta chain) was sequenced for a study of lymphopenia after photon versus proton radiotherapy. Study-wide points: Under photons, naive T cells and diversity fell while effector/memory populations rose. Only patients who died were analyzed for survival; proton advantage is unproven. Post-nadir diversity loss with photons came from oligoclonal expansion, particularly CD8+ Temra cells.

Comment on this clone: As yet, its antigen is unknown.

Here immunoSEQ multiplex PCR was the method, and the copy in TCRdb shows in-frame clones only, minus some. This table holds about 65,000 clones, more than 75% found once. Sequenced here: peripheral blood, sampled from a patient treated with proton-based radiotherapy. The receptor was isolated from an elderly man with esophageal cancer.

The CDR3 spells CASSQEFGLAEETQYF. The CDR3 bases are TGTGCCAGCAGCCAAGAGTTCGGACTAGCGGAAGAGACCCAGTACTTC. This sequence joins TRBV14 and TRBJ2-5; TRBD2 agrees at 10 bases. Trimming removed 0 bases from V and 3 bases from J; junction bases left unmatched: 4. The V gene's germline CDR1 is SGHDN and CDR2 FVKESK. This CDR3 contains 16 residues.